Presented here are 10 T cell receptor beta chains from one specimen sequenced in a study of cytomegalovirus exposure and HLA in healthy donors. Researchers ran the PCR with 60 Vbeta and 13 Jbeta primers. Sequencing used immunoSEQ multiplex PCR; TCRdb keeps in-frame clones, though not all of them. The sample holds about 130,000 clones; 55% to 75% are singletons and the top ten take about 3%. The source material was PBMCs. The receptors shown here come from a human donor in good health.

The V gene is TRBV7-3, the J gene TRBJ1-1; 9 positions match TRBD1. Trimming removed 5 bases from V and 0 bases from J; junction bases left unmatched: 7. This CDR3 comprises 16 residues. Per germline, CDR1 SGHTA and CDR2 FQGTGA. CDR3 region: CASSPGTGSLNTEAFF. CDR3 nucleotides: TGTGCCAGCAGCCCCGGGACAGGGTCCCTGAACACTGAAGCTTTCTTT.

The chain links TRBV5-6 to TRBJ2-7; D gene uncertain. Germline V gene sequence: CDR1 SGHDT, CDR2 YYEEEE. Trimming removed 6 bases from V and 2 bases from J, with 6 bases in between. The CDR3 consists of 11 residues. DNA for the CDR3: TGTGCCAGCACCCTTACCTACGAGCAGTACTTC. It yields the protein CASTLTYEQYF. Together with reference TRBV5-6 and TRBJ2-7, the CDR3 gives the full variable domain: DAGVTQSPTHLIKTRGQQVTLRCSPKSGHDTVSWYQQALGQGPQFIFQYYEEEERQRGNFPDRFSGHQFPNYSSELNVNALLLGDSALYLCASTLTYEQYFGPGTRLTVT.

In the case of this clone: At one of its ends the junction is not consistent with the germline gene, which may arise from a read error. The rearrangement links TRBV6-1 to TRBJ2-5; D remains unclear. The germline V gene encodes CDR1 MNHNS and CDR2 SASEGT. CDR3 length equals 13 residues. As DNA, the CDR3 is TGTGCCAGCAGAGGAATATATCTAGAGGCCCAGTACTTC. It translates to CASRGIYLEAQYF.

The chain couples TRBV6-1 to TRBJ2-7; tentative D call: TRBD2 (6 bases). This CDR3 has 14 amino acids. The germline V and J ends were trimmed by 0 bases and 3 bases, with 9 bases remaining between them. Germline lookup yields CDR1 MNHNS and CDR2 SASEGT. This CDR3 reads CASSEAPGVYEQYF. CDR3 in DNA: TGTGCCAGCAGTGAAGCGCCGGGGGTCTACGAGCAGTACTTC.

The chain employs TRBV5-1 and TRBJ2-7, with D perhaps TRBD2 (6 bases). Germline CDR1 SGHRS, CDR2 YFSETQ. V gave up 4 bases and J gave up 7 bases, with 12 bases separating them. The CDR3 sequence is 12 residues long. The CDR3 spells CASSPQAGEQYF. As DNA, the CDR3 is TGCGCCAGCAGCCCACAGGCGGGGGAGCAGTACTTC.

The V call is TRBV5-6, the J call TRBJ1-3; no firm D call. Germline lookup yields CDR1 SGHDT and CDR2 YYEEEE. Trimming cost V 1 base and J 0 bases, with 14 bases left between them. CDR3 length: 17 amino acids. The CDR3 bases are TGTGCCAGCAGCTTGTACGGGCGAGGGTACTCTGGAAACACCATATATTTT. Protein product: CASSLYGRGYSGNTIYF.

This clone has just one count. The CDR3 DNA sequence: TGTGCCAGCAGCAGGAACAGGGCGTCCTACGAGCAGTACTTC. Encoded protein: CASSRNRASYEQYF. The rearrangement links TRBV6-5 to TRBJ2-7; D might be TRBD1 (6 bases). The CDR3 contains 14 residues. V lost 6 bases and J 1 base, leaving 13 bases between the germline ends. The germline gives CDR1 MNHEY, CDR2 SVGAGI.

The chain couples TRBV28 to TRBJ2-5; 10 bases are shared with TRBD2. The J call may be incorrect, as the DNA end agrees better with TRBJ2-7. Germline V CDR1 and CDR2: MDHEN, SYDVKM. The CDR3 has 14 amino acids. The CDR3 here is CASRLAGSSYEQYF. The CDR3 DNA is TGTGCCAGCAGACTAGCGGGGAGCTCCTACGAGCAGTACTTC.

Written as DNA, the CDR3 is TGTGCCAGCAGCCAAGAGAATCAGGGATCTAATTCACCCCTCCACTTT. Encoded protein: CASSQENQGSNSPLHF. This chain uses TRBV4-2 with TRBJ1-6, with D perhaps matching TRBD1 (5 bases). This CDR3 spans 16 amino acids. V lost 0 bases to trimming and J lost 6 bases, with 12 bases between them. CDR1 LGHNA and CDR2 YNFKEQ come from the germline V gene.

The rearrangement joins TRBV11-3 to TRBJ2-3, with 9 bases that match TRBD1. Per the germline V gene, CDR1 is SGHNT and CDR2 is YENEEA. The CDR3 runs to 17 residues. V gave up 5 bases and J gave up 1 base; unmatched junction bases: 10. The CDR3 spells CASSDHPGQGGTDTQYF. DNA for the CDR3: TGTGCCAGCAGCGACCATCCGGGACAGGGCGGCACAGATACGCAGTATTTT.